Listed below are T cell receptor beta chains from one sample, sequenced in a study of blood T cell repertoires in COVID-19. Some clones are missing from TCRdb's copy, which holds only in-frame ones; the method was immunoSEQ multiplex PCR. The sample yields more than 250,000 clones, roughly 88% seen once. The source material was PBMCs or T cells enriched from blood (not recorded which). Receptors were obtained from a young man who had recovered from COVID-19. Each CDR3 is given with its conserved first and last residue. D genes are given only for firm matches. Some rows mark clone size as missing; the rest say once, few, many or name a class of expanded clone.

J: TRBJ1-1; size: .; D: TRBD1; V: TRBV7-3; DNA: TGTGCCAGCAGGACAGGGGCGGGCACTGAAGCTTTCTTT; CDR3: CASRTGAGTEAFF
J: TRBJ2-6; size: once; D: .; V: TRBV29-1; DNA: TGCAGCGTTGATTCCGGCTCTGGGGCCAACGTCCTGACTTTC; CDR3: CSVDSGSGANVLTF
J: TRBJ1-2; size: .; D: .; V: TRBV18; DNA: TGTGCCAGCTCACCTCCCGGGGACTATGGCTACACCTTC; CDR3: CASSPPGDYGYTF
J: TRBJ2-7; size: .; D: .; V: TRBV14; DNA: TGTGCCAGCAGCCGAGGGACTTACTACGAGCAGTACTTC; CDR3: CASSRGTYYEQYF
J: TRBJ2-1; size: .; D: .; V: TRBV5-1; DNA: TGCGCCAGCAGCTTGGGAGGGCCAGGGGTAAATGAGCAGTTCTTC; CDR3: CASSLGGPGVNEQFF
J: TRBJ1-2; size: .; D: .; V: TRBV30; DNA: TGTGCCTGGAGTGTAGGGCAGGGCCAAACCTATGGCTACACCTTC; CDR3: CAWSVGQGQTYGYTF
J: TRBJ2-7; size: once; D: TRBD2; V: TRBV11-3; DNA: TGTGCCAGCAGCCCGACTAGCGGGGGGCACTACGAGCAGTACTTC; CDR3: CASSPTSGGHYEQYF
J: TRBJ2-1; size: .; D: .; V: TRBV19; DNA: TGTGCCAGTAGTCAGGGTCTATCCTACAATGAGCAGTTCTTC; CDR3: CASSQGLSYNEQFF
J: TRBJ2-7; size: few; D: TRBD1; V: TRBV6-5; DNA: TGTGCCAGCAGTTTTGACAGGGACTCCTACGAGCAGTACTTC; CDR3: CASSFDRDSYEQYF
J: TRBJ1-3; size: .; D: TRBD1; V: TRBV27; DNA: TGTGCCAGCAGAGATAGCGGGACAGCTGGAAACACCATATATTTT; CDR3: CASRDSGTAGNTIYF
J: TRBJ2-7; size: .; D: .; V: TRBV7-9; DNA: TGTGCCAGCAGCTTAGAACCCCCGGCCTACGAGCAGTACTTC; CDR3: CASSLEPPAYEQYF
J: TRBJ1-1; size: .; D: .; V: TRBV6-6; DNA: TGTGCCAGCAGTTACTCGATTCAGGTCGGTTTCACTGAAGCTTTCTTT; CDR3: CASSYSIQVGFTEAFF
J: TRBJ2-1; size: .; D: TRBD1; V: TRBV3-1/TRBV3-2; DNA: TGTGCCAGCAGCCGATTAATACCCCGACAGGGGTCCTACAATGAGCAGTTCTTC; CDR3: CASSRLIPRQGSYNEQFF
J: TRBJ1-2; size: .; D: .; V: TRBV3-1/TRBV3-2; DNA: TGTGCCAGCAGCCTGACAGCGGGTGGCTACACCTTC; CDR3: CASSLTAGGYTF
J: TRBJ1-4; size: .; D: .; V: TRBV28; DNA: TGTGCCAGCAGTTTAGGAGGACCGATTGAAAAACTGTTTTTT; CDR3: CASSLGGPIEKLFF
J: TRBJ1-2; size: .; D: TRBD1; V: TRBV7-2; DNA: TGTGCCAGCAGCGAGAGCAGGGGGACAAGCTACACCTTC; CDR3: CASSESRGTSYTF
J: TRBJ1-2; size: .; D: TRBD1; V: TRBV7-3; DNA: TGTGCCAGCAGCTCCGACAGGGCCACCTATGGCTACACCTTC; CDR3: CASSSDRATYGYTF
J: TRBJ1-3; size: .; D: TRBD1; V: TRBV5-1; DNA: TGCGCCAGCAGCATGGGGACAGGGACCGGAAACACCATATATTTT; CDR3: CASSMGTGTGNTIYF
J: TRBJ2-3; size: once; D: TRBD2; V: TRBV5-1; DNA: TGCGCCAGCAGCGACCCTGGCGGGGGGGCGGGAGATACGCAGTATTTT; CDR3: CASSDPGGGAGDTQYF
J: TRBJ2-2; size: .; D: .; V: TRBV2; DNA: TGTGCCAGCAGTGAATTTTCAGTCCCCCGGGAGCTGTTTTTT; CDR3: CASSEFSVPRELFF
J: TRBJ2-5; size: .; D: .; V: TRBV6-5; DNA: TGTGCCAGCACCCGAAGAGCTCAAGAGACCCAGTACTTC; CDR3: CASTRRAQETQYF
J: TRBJ1-2; size: once; D: .; V: TRBV29-1; DNA: TGCAGCGTTGAAGAGAGGTTCGGTGGCTACACCTTC; CDR3: CSVEERFGGYTF
J: TRBJ2-3; size: .; D: .; V: TRBV5-1; DNA: TGCGCCAGCAGCTTCGGGGAAACGAGAGATACGCAGTATTTT; CDR3: CASSFGETRDTQYF
J: TRBJ1-1; size: once; D: .; V: TRBV12-3/TRBV12-4; DNA: TGTGCCAGCAGTGCACAGGGTTACACTGAAGCTTTCTTT; CDR3: CASSAQGYTEAFF
J: TRBJ1-2; size: .; D: TRBD1; V: TRBV27; DNA: TGTGCCAGCAGTTTAACGGCGGGACAGGGATTTTCCTATGGCTACACCTTC; CDR3: CASSLTAGQGFSYGYTF
J: TRBJ1-6; size: .; D: TRBD1; V: TRBV19; DNA: TGTGCCAGTAGTATATTTGACAGGGCGAGCTCCTATAATTCACCCCTCCACTTT; CDR3: CASSIFDRASSYNSPLHF
J: TRBJ1-1; size: once; D: TRBD1; V: TRBV7-8; DNA: TGTGCCAGCAGCTTAGTTGAGTGGAGGGGGCAAATCGGGAACACTGAAGCTTTCTTT; CDR3: CASSLVEWRGQIGNTEAFF
J: TRBJ1-1; size: .; D: TRBD1; V: TRBV3-1/TRBV3-2; DNA: TGTGCCAGCAGCCACGCAGGGGGGAACACTGAAGCTTTCTTT; CDR3: CASSHAGGNTEAFF
J: TRBJ2-3; size: .; D: .; V: TRBV4-3; DNA: TGCGCCAGCAGCCAAGCTGTCCTCGGCACAGATACGCAGTATTTT; CDR3: CASSQAVLGTDTQYF
J: TRBJ2-5; size: .; D: TRBD2; V: TRBV11-1; DNA: TGTGCCAGCAGTCCGCGACTAGCGGGGGGACAAGAGACCCAGTACTTC; CDR3: CASSPRLAGGQETQYF
J: TRBJ1-5; size: .; D: TRBD1; V: TRBV19; DNA: TGTGCCAGTAGTTCTCTGTCCGGACAGGGTTCGAATCAGCCCCAGCATTTT; CDR3: CASSSLSGQGSNQPQHF
J: TRBJ2-3; size: .; D: TRBD2; V: TRBV4-1; DNA: TGCGCCAGCAGCCAAGTCCGCAGCGGACTAGCGGTAGATACGCAGTATTTT; CDR3: CASSQVRSGLAVDTQYF
J: TRBJ2-1; size: .; D: .; V: TRBV13; DNA: TGTGCCAGCAGCCCTAGGGACTTGCTCGGACCAGAGCAGTTCTTC; CDR3: CASSPRDLLGPEQFF
J: TRBJ1-2; size: many; D: .; V: TRBV5-6; DNA: TGTGCCAGCAGCACTTCCTCGAGGGTCTATGGCTACACCTTC; CDR3: CASSTSSRVYGYTF
J: TRBJ2-1; size: .; D: TRBD2; V: TRBV30; DNA: TGTGCCTCCGGGACTAGCGGATACAATGAGCAGTTCTTC; CDR3: CASGTSGYNEQFF
J: TRBJ1-2; size: .; D: .; V: TRBV19; DNA: TGTGCCAGTAGTATTTTGCCAGGGTTTGGCTACACCTTC; CDR3: CASSILPGFGYTF
J: TRBJ1-2; size: .; D: .; V: TRBV24-1; DNA: TGTGCCACCAGTGATTTAGCAGGCAACTATGGCTACACCTTC; CDR3: CATSDLAGNYGYTF
J: TRBJ2-1; size: once; D: .; V: TRBV7-9; DNA: TGTGCCAGCAGCTTATTCCCTTCCCGGCAGTTCTTC; CDR3: CASSLFPSRQFF
J: TRBJ2-5; size: .; D: .; V: TRBV7-2; DNA: TGTGCCAGCGCCACGTTTGGGAGGACCAACCAAGAGACCCAGTACTTC; CDR3: CASATFGRTNQETQYF
J: TRBJ1-3; size: .; D: .; V: TRBV25-1; DNA: TGTGCCAGCTCCCCCCCCGGACAGGGAAACACCATATATTTT; CDR3: CASSPPGQGNTIYF
J: TRBJ2-5; size: .; D: .; V: TRBV5-1; DNA: TGCGCCAGCAGCTTGAGCCCTGGTGCGGGCCAAGAGACCCAGTACTTC; CDR3: CASSLSPGAGQETQYF
J: TRBJ1-5; size: .; D: .; V: TRBV4-3; DNA: TGCGCCAGCAGCCAAGCTTTGGCAGGCAATCAGCCCCAGCATTTT; CDR3: CASSQALAGNQPQHF
J: TRBJ2-3; size: .; D: .; V: TRBV5-1; DNA: TGCGCCAGCAGCATAGCGGAGAGAACAGATACGCAGTATTTT; CDR3: CASSIAERTDTQYF
J: TRBJ1-2; size: .; D: .; V: TRBV7-8; DNA: TGTGCCAGCAGCCCCGGGTCCCCATACTACACCTTC; CDR3: CASSPGSPYYTF
J: TRBJ1-1; size: .; D: .; V: TRBV3-1/TRBV3-2; DNA: TGTGCCAGCAGCCAAGAAGGGGCTTTTGTCACTGAAGCTTTCTTT; CDR3: CASSQEGAFVTEAFF
J: TRBJ2-3; size: .; D: TRBD2; V: TRBV10-3; DNA: TGTGCCATCAGAGCCGGGACTAGTGCAGATACGCAGTATTTT; CDR3: CAIRAGTSADTQYF
J: TRBJ2-1; size: .; D: TRBD1; V: TRBV11-2; DNA: TGTGCCAGCAGCCTCGGGACAGGGGGCATATTCAATGAGCAGTTCTTC; CDR3: CASSLGTGGIFNEQFF
J: TRBJ1-2; size: once; D: .; V: TRBV6-4; DNA: TGTGCCAGCAGTGACTCTTCACGGGGGTCGGATTATGGCTACACCTTC; CDR3: CASSDSSRGSDYGYTF
J: TRBJ1-2; size: .; D: TRBD1; V: TRBV19; DNA: TGTGCCAGTAGTATTACAGGGGAATTTGGCTACACCTTC; CDR3: CASSITGEFGYTF
J: TRBJ1-1; size: .; D: .; V: TRBV6-5; DNA: TGTGCCAGCAGTTACGGCGCGGGAGGGGACACTGAAGCTTTCTTT; CDR3: CASSYGAGGDTEAFF
J: TRBJ2-3; size: .; D: TRBD2; V: TRBV9; DNA: TGTGCCAGCAGTCAAAGCGGGGGGGCCACAGATACGCAGTATTTT; CDR3: CASSQSGGATDTQYF
J: TRBJ1-2; size: .; D: .; V: TRBV4-3; DNA: TGCGCCAGCAGCCAAGCGTATGACATTCTTAACTATGGCTACACCTTC; CDR3: CASSQAYDILNYGYTF
J: TRBJ1-3; size: .; D: TRBD1; V: TRBV6-5; DNA: TGTGCCAGCAGTTATCACAGGGGAGATGGAAACACCATATATTTT; CDR3: CASSYHRGDGNTIYF
J: TRBJ2-3; size: .; D: TRBD2; V: TRBV10-1; DNA: TGCGCCAGCAGTGGCGGGGGGGCCGAAGATACGCAGTATTTT; CDR3: CASSGGGAEDTQYF
J: TRBJ1-4; size: .; D: .; V: TRBV7-6; DNA: TGTGCCAGCAGCTTAGACCGGGGAGCGTTGCTGTTTTTT; CDR3: CASSLDRGALLFF